This TCR beta chain was observed in a study of beta chain features in type 1 diabetes (dated by TCRdb to the late 2010s). Context from the whole study: Mean age, gender distribution, total cell number and subset yield did not differ between patients and healthy donors. A total of 85 million to 140 million sorted cells were examined across all samples, and the number of cells per subset was strongly correlated with RNA yield. In the study, TCRB repertoires of sorted circulating CD4+ T cell subsets from recently diagnosed type 1 diabetes patients were compared with those of matched healthy donors. Whereas all 30 or so donors provided naive and central memory subsets, regulatory and stem cell-like memory subsets were isolated from just 8 patients and about 8 healthy donors. What the authors observed across the whole study: Sequencing cDNA rather than genomic DNA could over-represent highly expressing activated cells, although activation and CD3 levels did not differ between groups. The naive, central memory and regulatory TCRB repertoires appeared to resemble one another more closely among patients than among healthy donors. Fewer insertions and more nucleotide deletions at VDJ recombination sites were observed in patients with type 1 diabetes, implying thymic rearrangement abnormalities. Shorter templates might have been favored by PCR, but patient and control samples were amplified and corrected together, so both groups would have been affected equally by any skew. Type 1 diabetes patients showed a moderate but significant shortening of TCRB CDR3 length in all four CD4+ subsets. Because the HLA sub-analyses included only small numbers of individuals, any influence of HLA type on TCRB rearrangement was left unresolved.

The High Capacity cDNA Reverse Transcription Kit was used to reverse transcribe all of the isolated RNA, meaning that expressed TCRB transcripts were what got sequenced. Deep immunoSEQ sequencing was performed on naive, central memory and regulatory T cell samples, with an average of about 3.6 million total reads per sample. After sorted cells were lysed in RLT buffer, RNA was extracted with DNase-treated RNeasy Micro or Mini kits, with the choice depending on cell number. To prevent cross-contamination, every cell subset was processed on its own, while patient and healthy donor samples were processed together. The immunoSEQ multiplex PCR was used to amplify TCRB sequences from cDNA, generating 87-bp fragments that spanned the CDR3 region. Amplicons were sequenced on the Illumina HiSeq platform. The source study handled its data this way. Synthetic template baselines were used to correct PCR bias computationally, reads within Hamming distance 2 were collapsed, and singletons that could not be merged were discarded. By aligning reads against IMGT, V, D and J genes, CDR3 length, and insertions or deletions at six rearrangement sites were assigned. Clonotype counts were normalized to sorted cell number within each subset before computing true diversity and Gini coefficients with the tcR R package. The overlap coefficient, calculated on TCRB nucleotide sequences, was used to measure repertoire sharing. As stored in TCRdb, this immuneACCESS dataset retains in-frame rearrangements with V and J assigned. A fraction of the clones does not appear; measured against another copy, unresolved V genes explain less than half of the discrepancy, and the remainder lacks a known reason. The DNA was the basis for D and trimming; V, J and clone size are from that table. Within this sample are about 150,000 clones, with roughly 10% of them counted one time only. Roughly 2% of the sample comes from the top ten.

Trimming takes 3 bases from V and 4 bases from J, and the germline ends sit 16 bases apart. Spanning cysteine to phenylalanine, the CDR3 consists of 16 amino acids. Just CDR3 DNA is preserved here, 48 bases in frame from base 1. The germline V gene provides CDR1 LGHNA and CDR2 YNFKEQ. From each donor, a single peripheral blood sample of around 120 mL on average was drawn into heparinised tubes. Using a panel that included CD45RO, CCR7, CD25, CD127, CD95 and CD27, naive, central memory, regulatory and stem cell-like memory CD4+ T cells were sorted on a BD FACSAria II. A purity above 95% was achieved for all sorted populations. PBMCs were isolated right away by Lymphoprep density gradient centrifugation and were stained directly, without culture. Samples were stained and sorted in pairs, with one healthy donor and one patient per experiment, so that batch effects were minimized. Of note for this clone: Its specific antigen is unknown. No base qualities exist here, and no much larger clone lies one base off it.

The sequence joins TRBV4-2 to TRBJ1-3; there is no confident call for the D gene. Sequenced material: central memory CD4+ T cells from blood. This receptor was taken from a man aged 18 to 30 in good health. CDR3 protein: CASSHGDGGPGNTIYF. The DNA is TGTGCCAGCAGCCATGGAGATGGCGGGCCCGGAAACACCATATATTTT.